This T cell receptor beta chain was sequenced during a study of T cells in Graves' hyperthyroidism and ophthalmopathy. Overall study: Sampling of peripheral blood happened at initial diagnosis, prior to any treatment.

There were TCR beta CDR3 regions amplified from RNA transcripts. TCR CDR3 underwent first-round RT-PCR with the HTBI primer set. TCRdb fed the multiplex PCR reads into MiXCR, producing one record per CDR3 protein. Of roughly 640,000 distinct CDR3 sequences listed, roughly 16% are singletons. The CDR3 contains 13 residues. Germline CDR1 is SGHTA and CDR2 is FQGTGA. Concerning this clonotype: A read error may account for a junction end that differs from germline.

This TCR came from a woman aged 40 to 50 with Graves' ophthalmopathy. The sequenced sample was blood. The chain is built from TRBV7-3 and TRBJ1-1, with D unclear. DNA of the CDR3: TGTGCCAGCAGCTTCGGCCAGCACACTGGAGCTTTCTTT. This sequence encodes CASSFGQHTGAFF.